The 20 T cell receptor beta chains listed next were all sequenced from one sample in a study of T cell clonotyping in hematopoietic cell transplantation. Sequenced by immunoSEQ multiplex PCR; TCRdb stores in-frame clones only, minus some. The sample has roughly 8,300 clones; approximately 79% are singletons. Time point defined: recipient sample about 28 days before transplant, after cytoreduction. The sample here was peripheral blood mononuclear cells, taken before stem cell transplant. These receptors all stem from a man aged 55 to 70 with acute myeloid leukemia. Some clones in this sample may be carry-over from other donors' samples.

CDR3 region: CASSPWTSGGREQFF. For the CDR3, the DNA is TGTGCCAGCAGCCCTTGGACTAGCGGAGGACGGGAGCAGTTCTTC. The chain employs TRBV14 and TRBJ2-1; 10 nucleotides line up with TRBD2. This CDR3 region has 15 residues. Losses at the gene ends were 4 bases for V and 10 bases for J; bases not matched to a gene: 10. Per germline, CDR1 SGHDN and CDR2 FVKESK.

The table lists this clone with a few counts. The rearrangement links TRBV27 to TRBJ2-1, with D maybe TRBD2 (5 bases). V dropped 7 bases and J dropped 7 bases, with 29 bases sitting between them. Germline V gene data show CDR1 as MNHEY and CDR2 as SMNVEV (reference sequence). CDR3 length equals 18 residues. The CDR3 loop is CASTSFELKRPSLNEQFF. CDR3 DNA: TGTGCCAGCACCAGTTTCGAACTAAAGCGGCCGAGTTTGAATGAGCAGTTCTTC.

With respect to this clone: One end of the junction fails to match germline, which may point to a read error. The rearrangement uses TRBV9 and TRBJ1-2; perhaps TRBD1 as D (5 bases). The CDR3 length is 15 residues. Per the germline V gene, CDR1 is SGDLS and CDR2 is YYNGEE. This chain's CDR3 is CASSVAEGMNYGYTF. In nucleotides, the CDR3 is TGTGCCAGCAGTGTAGCGGAGGGGATGAACTATGGCTACACCTTC.

CDR3 region: CSVVTASDGYTF. CDR3 DNA sequence: TGCAGCGTTGTGACGGCGTCGGACGGCTACACCTTC. The chain links TRBV29-1 to TRBJ1-2; D gene ambiguous. The length of the CDR3 is 12 residues. Deletions cut 4 bases from V and 8 bases from J, with 14 bases between. Germline CDR1 is SQVTM and CDR2 is ANQGSEA.

The chain couples TRBV30 to TRBJ2-3; D may be TRBD1 (6 bases). Germline CDR1 reads GTSNPN; CDR2 reads SVGIG (reference sequence). The CDR3 has 12 amino acids. Trimming shortened V by 5 bases and J by 3 bases, and 9 bases separated the two germline ends. The CDR3 is CAWGTPTDTQYF. For the CDR3, the DNA is TGTGCCTGGGGGACACCGACAGATACGCAGTATTTT.

The chain joins TRBV6-5 to TRBJ2-1; D is ambiguous. There are 15 residues in the CDR3. CDR1 is MNHEY and CDR2 is SVGAGI in the germline V gene. Trimming removed 2 bases from V and 5 bases from J, with 13 bases in between. The CDR3 reads CASSYPTGPNNEQFF. Written as DNA, the CDR3 is TGTGCCAGCAGTTACCCTACCGGGCCAAACAATGAGCAGTTCTTC.

This rearrangement joins TRBV5-1 to TRBJ1-1; 9 bases agree with TRBD1. J lost 1 base, V lost 3 bases, and 1 base had no gene match. Germline CDR1 is SGHRS and CDR2 is YFSETQ. The CDR3 is 14 residues long. CDR3 sequence reads: CASSSGQGNTEAFF. The CDR3 DNA is TGCGCCAGCAGCTCGGGACAGGGGAACACTGAAGCTTTCTTT.

The chain couples TRBV5-6 to TRBJ1-2; TRBD1 aligns across 7 bases. The CDR3 extends over 12 amino acids. The V segment lost 4 bases and the J segment 7 bases; nucleotides outside the gene matches: 4. Germline V gene lookup returns CDR1 SGHDT and CDR2 YYEEEE. CDR3 DNA sequence: TGTGCCAGCAGCGCCAGGGGGTTTGGCTACACCTTC. This sequence encodes CASSARGFGYTF. Using reference TRBV5-6 and TRBJ1-2 for the parts outside the CDR3, the full variable domain is DAGVTQSPTHLIKTRGQQVTLRCSPKSGHDTVSWYQQALGQGPQFIFQYYEEEERQRGNFPDRFSGHQFPNYSSELNVNALLLGDSALYLCASSARGFGYTFGSGTRLTVV.

This chain joins TRBV6-5 and TRBJ2-7; maybe TRBD2 (6 bases). CDR3 size: 15 residues. V dropped 2 bases and J dropped 3 bases, with 14 bases sitting between them. Germline CDR1 is MNHEY and CDR2 is SVGAGI. CDR3 region: CASSYNRGTGYEQYF. The CDR3 coding sequence is TGTGCCAGCAGTTACAATCGCGGGACGGGCTACGAGCAGTACTTC.

The chain carries TRBV5-4 and TRBJ2-5, with D unresolved. Germline assignment: CDR1 SGHNT and CDR2 YYREEE (reference sequence). The V end was cut by 6 bases, the J end by 2 bases, with 20 bases between. The CDR3 is 16 residues long. This CDR3 reads CASTTGGGRLQETQYF. CDR3 in DNA: TGTGCCAGCACTACGGGCGGCGGTCGCCTACAAGAGACCCAGTACTTC.

A single count supports this clone. This sequence joins TRBV10-3 and TRBJ2-3; 11 bases fit TRBD2. The trim removed 0 bases at V and 2 bases at J, leaving 4 bases unmatched. Germline lookup yields CDR1 ENHRY and CDR2 SYGVKD. The CDR3 runs 17 residues. The DNA for the CDR3 is TGTGCCATCAGTGAGTCGTCTAGCGGGGGGAACACAGATACGCAGTATTTT. It translates to CAISESSSGGNTDTQYF.

The chain links TRBV6-1 to TRBJ1-2, with D uncertain. Germline lookup yields CDR1 MNHNS and CDR2 SASEGT. The CDR3 totals 13 residues. The V gene lost 5 bases and the J gene lost 2 bases, with 9 bases spanning the gap. CDR3 bases: TGTGCCAGCAGTTTATCAGGAAACTATGGCTACACCTTC. As protein: CASSLSGNYGYTF.

The CDR3 loop reads CASSELSTTIIQAFF. The CDR3 region has the DNA TGTGCCAGCAGTGAACTATCCACTACGATAATTCAAGCTTTCTTT. The chain carries TRBV6-1 and TRBJ1-1; D is unclear. Germline CDR1 and CDR2: MNHNS and SASEGT. The CDR3 is made up of 15 amino acids. Trimming stripped 2 bases from V and 9 bases from J, with 19 bases between.

The V and J genes are TRBV29-1 and TRBJ1-1, with D perhaps matching TRBD1 (6 bases). Trimming left V 6 bases short and J 1 base short, with 12 bases between. The CDR3 loop spans 13 amino acids. Looked up from germline, CDR1 is SQVTM and CDR2 is ANQGSEA. CDR3 coding DNA: TGCAGCGTAGTACAGGGCTCGAACACTGAAGCTTTCTTT. Protein product: CSVVQGSNTEAFF.

This chain links TRBV29-1 with TRBJ1-1, with D perhaps TRBD1 (5 bases). The V gene lost 8 bases and the J gene lost 8 bases, with 18 bases spanning the gap. This CDR3 comprises 12 residues. In germline, CDR1 is SQVTM, CDR2 ANQGSEA. In DNA, the CDR3 is TGCAGCCTCCGCGGGGCTGGGGAAGAAGCTTTCTTT. Its translation: CSLRGAGEEAFF. Complete variable domain (other parts from reference TRBV29-1 and TRBJ1-1): SAVISQKPSRDICQRGTSLTIQCQVDSQVTMMFWYRQQPGQSLTLIATANQGSEATYESGFVIDKFPISRPNLTFSTLTVSNMSPEDSSIYLCSLRGAGEEAFFGQGTRLTVV.

The chain joins TRBV6-1 to TRBJ1-2, with TRBD1 matching over 8 bases. Germline CDR1 and CDR2: MNHNS and SASEGT. The CDR3 loop spans 13 amino acids. Trimming removed 3 bases from V and 4 bases from J; junction bases left unmatched: 1. The CDR3, as DNA: TGTGCCAGCAGTGAGGACAGGGCCTATGGCTACACCTTC. It codes for CASSEDRAYGYTF.

The V and J genes are TRBV25-1 and TRBJ2-2; D might be TRBD1 or TRBD2, each matching 6 bases. Trimming took 6 bases from V and 6 from J, leaving 14 bases between them. CDR1 and CDR2 from the germline V gene are MGHDK and SYGVNS. CDR3 length equals 14 residues. The CDR3 DNA reads as TGTGCCAGCAGAAGAGGGGGGCAGGCCGGGGAGCTGTTTTTT. Amino acids: CASRRGGQAGELFF.

The rearrangement uses TRBV7-6 and TRBJ2-5; TRBD2 matches 14 bases. Germline V CDR1 and CDR2: SGHVS, FNYEAQ. With 1 base clipped from V and 5 bases from J, the junction kept 6 bases outside the gene matches. The CDR3 is 17 amino acids. The CDR3 DNA reads as TGTGCCAGCAGCTTAGTAGGACTAGCGGGAGGAGGGGAGACCCAGTACTTC. This codes for CASSLVGLAGGGETQYF.

This clone was seen only a few times. The chain joins TRBV19 to TRBJ2-3; TRBD2 agrees at 7 bases. Germline-derived CDR1 and CDR2 are LNHDA and SQIVND (reference sequence). The CDR3 extends over 15 amino acids. The V gene end was trimmed by 5 bases and the J gene end by 2 bases; junction bases not matched to a gene: 7. For the CDR3, the DNA is TGTGCCAGTAGTCCCGGGACTAAACTCACAGATACGCAGTATTTT. Its protein is CASSPGTKLTDTQYF.

The chain employs TRBV5-1 and TRBJ2-1; D may be TRBD2 (5 bases). Trimming left V 8 bases short and J 0 bases short, with 9 bases between. CDR3 size: 13 residues. Germline V lookup: CDR1 SGHRS, CDR2 YFSETQ. The CDR3 loop is CASTTSSYNEQFF. The CDR3 nucleotides read TGCGCCAGTACTACTAGCTCCTACAATGAGCAGTTCTTC.